This T cell receptor beta chain was retrieved from a study of cytomegalovirus exposure and HLA in healthy donors. Study observations and caveats: An ancestry cluster, one associated with Asian ancestry, reportedly showed fewer N-insertions than the approximately 700-donor mean in a later analysis. When the data were analyzed later, several of the most significant clusters appeared to be linked to common viral pathogens. Reportedly, HLA-A and HLA-B alleles of most subjects were accurately predicted from TCR beta.

The PCR ran on 60 Vbeta and 13 Jbeta primers. TCRdb's copy holds only in-frame clones and misses some; the assay was immunoSEQ multiplex PCR. The sample includes 200,000 to 250,000 clones, roughly 80% seen only once; the top ten take 4.5% to 6%. As regards this clone: The antigen remains undetermined.

The sequencing sample was made of PBMCs. This TCR was sampled from a woman aged 40 to 50 in good health and CMV-seropositive.

CDR3 sequence: CASVGQREWGTDTQYF. In DNA, the CDR3 is TGTGCTAGTGTTGGTCAGCGGGAGTGGGGCACAGATACGCAGTATTTT. The chain links TRBV12-5 to TRBJ2-3, with 8 bases aligning to TRBD2. This CDR3 is built from 16 residues. J gave up 1 base and V 7 bases, and 10 bases lay outside the gene matches. Germline CDR1 and CDR2: LGHNT and FRNRAP.